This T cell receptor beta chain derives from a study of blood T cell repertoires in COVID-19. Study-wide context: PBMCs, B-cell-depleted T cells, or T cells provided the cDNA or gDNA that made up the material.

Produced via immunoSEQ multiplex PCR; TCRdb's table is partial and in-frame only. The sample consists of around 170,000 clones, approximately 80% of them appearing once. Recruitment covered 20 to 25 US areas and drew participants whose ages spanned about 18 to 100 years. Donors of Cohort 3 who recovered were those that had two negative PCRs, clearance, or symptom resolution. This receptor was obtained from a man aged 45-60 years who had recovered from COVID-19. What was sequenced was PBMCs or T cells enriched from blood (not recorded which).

The CDR3 DNA follows: TGTGCCAGCAGTTTCGGGTGGAATCAGCCCCAGCATTTT. The encoded protein is CASSFGWNQPQHF. This rearrangement joins TRBV28 to TRBJ1-5, with unresolved D. The CDR3 runs to 13 residues. Germline V gene data show CDR1 as MDHEN and CDR2 as SYDVKM. The V and J ends lost 3 bases and 4 bases respectively, with 7 bases between them.